The next 20 T cell receptor beta chains were all read from a single sample in a study of blood T cell repertoires in COVID-19. Sequenced by immunoSEQ multiplex PCR; TCRdb stores in-frame clones only, minus some. The data show 65,000 to 80,000 clones, with roughly 90% seen just once and approximately 15% held by the top ten. The source material was peripheral blood. The receptors originated from an elderly man in a cohort sampled during active COVID-19.

This clone showed up just a few times. The chain uses TRBV14 and TRBJ2-2, with TRBD2 identical over 8 bases. Germline V CDR1 and CDR2: SGHDN, FVKESK. J was trimmed by 2 bases and V by 2 bases; bases with no gene match: 4. The CDR3 length is 16 residues. The CDR3 nucleotides read TGTGCCAGCAGCCAACTTCGGGGGGGAAACACCGGGGAGCTGTTTTTT. Protein sequence: CASSQLRGGNTGELFF.

CDR3 loop: CASSLIDRGSEAFF. CDR3 DNA: TGTGCCAGCAGCCTTATAGACAGGGGGAGTGAAGCTTTCTTT. The rearrangement uses TRBV3-1 (or the pseudogene TRBV3-2) and TRBJ1-1, with 9 bases fitting TRBD1. Trimming at V came to 4 bases and at J to 7 bases, leaving 7 bases not matched to a gene. This CDR3 has 14 residues. The germline V gene encodes CDR1 LGHDT and CDR2 YNNKEL (reference sequence).

Concerning this clone: The junction departs from germline at one end; a sequencing error may be responsible. The chain uses TRBV24-1 and TRBJ2-3; 8 bases line up with TRBD2. CDR1 is KGHDR, CDR2 SFDVKD, per germline. The CDR3 has 16 amino acids. The CDR3 bases are TGTGCCACCAGTGATTCTAGCGGGCGCCGCACAAATACGCAGTATTTT. This encodes CATSDSSGRRTNTQYF.

The chain employs TRBV5-1 and TRBJ1-3; maybe TRBD1 (6 bases). The CDR3 totals 15 residues. Looked up from germline, CDR1 is SGHRS and CDR2 is YFSETQ. The ends were cut back, 1 base at V and 2 bases at J, with 10 bases in the middle. The CDR3 coding sequence is TGCGCCAGCAGCTTGCCGGACAGTCCTGGAAACACCATATATTTT. It encodes CASSLPDSPGNTIYF.

V usage is TRBV6-5 and J usage is TRBJ2-1; weak D call: TRBD2 (6 bases). From germline, CDR1 is MNHEY and CDR2 SVGAGI. Trimming cost V 5 bases and J 5 bases, with 13 bases left between them. The CDR3 contains 14 residues. The chain's CDR3 is CASSKPGLHNEQFF. The CDR3 DNA reads as TGTGCCAGCAGTAAACCGGGACTCCACAATGAGCAGTTCTTC.

The V and J genes are TRBV2 and TRBJ2-1, with 11 bases identical to TRBD2. V dropped 2 bases and J dropped 15; count of bases not matched to a gene: 6. CDR1 and CDR2 from the germline V gene are SNHLY and FYNNEI. The CDR3 length is 13 residues. This CDR3 reads CASSETIAGGPFF. As DNA, the CDR3 is TGTGCCAGCAGTGAAACGATAGCGGGGGGGCCGTTCTTC.

V gene TRBV6-5 combines with J gene TRBJ1-1; possibly TRBD1 for D (5 bases). V was trimmed by 8 bases and J by 2 bases, leaving 15 bases between them. The germline V gene encodes CDR1 MNHEY and CDR2 SVGAGI. This CDR3 spans 14 amino acids. DNA for the CDR3: TGTGCCAGCGGAATGGGCGGGGGAAACACTGAAGCTTTCTTT. As protein: CASGMGGGNTEAFF.

The CDR3 here is CASSQRQGSYEQYF. CDR3 bases: TGCGCCAGCAGCCAACGACAGGGTTCCTACGAGCAGTACTTC. J is TRBJ2-7 and V is TRBV5-1; 7 bases map to TRBD1. The CDR3 spans 14 residues. Germline trimming cut 4 bases from V and 1 base from J; bases unmatched to any gene: 5. CDR1 is SGHRS and CDR2 is YFSETQ in the germline V gene.

This chain links TRBV28 with TRBJ1-5; 8 nucleotides line up with TRBD1. CDR3 size: 17 residues. J gave up 0 bases and V 7 bases, and 11 bases lay outside the gene matches. Germline V CDR1 and CDR2: MDHEN, SYDVKM. CDR3 residues: CASTLRTGSSSNQPQHF. In DNA, the CDR3 is TGTGCCAGCACCCTACGGACAGGGTCGAGTAGCAATCAGCCCCAGCATTTT.

This clone was counted only a few times. J is TRBJ1-5 and V is TRBV7-9; tentatively, D is TRBD1 (5 bases). CDR3 length equals 14 residues. Between the trimmed V and J ends, which lost 4 bases and 0 bases, there was a span of 7 bases. Germline values: CDR1 SEHNR, CDR2 FQNEAQ (reference sequence). The DNA for the CDR3 is TGTGCCAGCAGCTCTGACAGTAGCAATCAGCCCCAGCATTTT. Translated: CASSSDSSNQPQHF.

The genes are TRBV5-8 and TRBJ2-3; 10 bases are a match to TRBD2. CDR1 is SGHTS, CDR2 YDEGEE, per germline. With 4 bases clipped from V and 0 bases from J, the junction kept 11 bases outside the gene matches. The CDR3 extends over 18 amino acids. The CDR3 is CASSPLTSGYPSTDTQYF. In DNA form, the CDR3 reads TGTGCCAGCAGCCCACTGACTAGCGGGTACCCTAGCACAGATACGCAGTATTTT.

The chain employs TRBV6-2 or TRBV6-3 and TRBJ1-2, with 9 bases aligning to TRBD1. The CDR3 has 15 amino acids. The germline CDR1 and CDR2 sequences are MNHEY and SVGEGT. V lost 4 bases to trimming and J lost 5 bases; unmatched junction nucleotides: 8. The CDR3 DNA is TGTGCCAGCAGTTCGTACAGGGGGCTTGGGTATGGCTACACCTTC. Its protein is CASSSYRGLGYGYTF.

The J gene is TRBJ1-4, the V gene TRBV7-9; D might be TRBD1 (6 bases). Trimming took off 6 bases at V and 10 bases at J, with 24 bases between the two ends. CDR1 is SEHNR, CDR2 FQNEAQ, per germline (reference sequence). The CDR3 is made up of 16 amino acids. CDR3 sequence (DNA): TGTGCCAGCAGTCTAGGGGGTCAGACCGGTACTGGAAAACTGTTTTTT. It specifies CASSLGGQTGTGKLFF. Full variable domain (rest looked up from reference TRBV7-9 and TRBJ1-4): DTGVSQNPRHKITKRGQNVTFRCDPISEHNRLYWYRQTLGQGPEFLTYFQNEAQLEKSRLLSDRFSAERPKGSFSTLEIQRTEQGDSAMYLCASSLGGQTGTGKLFFGSGTQLSVL.

The chain recombines TRBV12-3 or TRBV12-4 with TRBJ1-1; perhaps TRBD1 as D (6 bases). The CDR3 sequence is 13 residues long. Trimming removed 5 bases from V and 3 bases from J, with 10 bases in between. CDR3 in DNA: TGTGCCAGCAGTCGACAGGAGTACACTGAAGCTTTCTTT. It translates to CASSRQEYTEAFF.

The rearrangement links TRBV3-1 (or the pseudogene TRBV3-2) to TRBJ2-6, with D uncertain. V was trimmed by 3 bases and J by 0 bases, leaving 3 bases between them. CDR1 and CDR2 (germline): LGHDT, YNNKEL (reference sequence). The CDR3 has 14 amino acids. The CDR3 sequence is CASSHLSGANVLTF. For the CDR3, the DNA is TGTGCCAGCAGCCACCTCTCTGGGGCCAACGTCCTGACTTTC.

The CDR3 region has the DNA TGTGCCATCAGTGGGACTTCCACCGGGGAGCTGTTTTTT. Translation gives CAISGTSTGELFF. The chain combines TRBV10-3 with TRBJ2-2, with a possible D match to TRBD2 (5 bases). Germline lookup yields CDR1 ENHRY and CDR2 SYGVKD. V was cut by 4 bases and J by 4 bases, with 7 bases left in between. The CDR3 runs 13 residues.

This chain links TRBV7-6 with TRBJ1-2; TRBD1 aligns across 8 bases. The ends lost 0 bases at V and 7 bases at J; junction bases unmatched: 4. Germline V gene lookup returns CDR1 SGHVS and CDR2 FNYEAQ. This CDR3 comprises 14 residues. CDR3 nucleotide sequence: TGTGCCAGCAGCTTAGCCGCAGGGGGCCCTGGCTACACCTTC. This gives the protein CASSLAAGGPGYTF.

V gene TRBV19 combines with J gene TRBJ2-4, with 9 bases fitting TRBD1. Trimming took 3 bases from V and 8 from J; bases not matched to a gene: 8. Germline values: CDR1 LNHDA, CDR2 SQIVND (reference sequence). The CDR3 totals 15 residues. CDR3 sequence: CASSIGSDRGDIQYF. The CDR3 nucleotides read TGTGCCAGTAGTATTGGGTCGGACAGGGGAGACATTCAGTACTTC.

V gene TRBV6-5 combines with J gene TRBJ1-6, with a tentative D call TRBD1 (5 bases). Germline CDR1 is MNHEY and CDR2 is SVGAGI. The length of the CDR3 is 12 residues. Between the trimmed V and J ends, which lost 5 bases and 9 bases, there was a span of 8 bases. DNA for the CDR3: TGTGCCAGCAGTAAACAGGTTTCACCCCTCCACTTT. Translated: CASSKQVSPLHF.

The chain is built from TRBV6-2 or TRBV6-3 and TRBJ2-1, with a possible D match to TRBD2 (5 bases). The V end lost 2 bases, the J end lost 9 bases, and 17 bases lay between the germline ends. The CDR3 contains 15 residues. The germline gives CDR1 MNHEY, CDR2 SVGEGT. The CDR3 loop is CASSYGSGRRPEQFF. The CDR3 DNA follows: TGTGCCAGCAGTTACGGGTCGGGGAGACGACCTGAGCAGTTCTTC.